Listed below are T cell receptor beta chains from one sample, sequenced in a study of Graves' ophthalmopathy and Graves' hyperthyroidism. TCRdb reprocessed the multiplex PCR reads with MiXCR, giving one entry per CDR3 protein. Of 650,000 to 900,000 distinct CDR3 sequences listed, around 40% are singletons. Sequencing was carried out using peripheral blood. The receptors stem from an adult man with Graves' ophthalmopathy. The CDR3 runs from the conserved cysteine through the conserved F or W. The D gene is left open where the match is weak. Size values are once, few and many counts, or a class for expanded clones, and some rows have none.

D,J,V,size,CDR3,DNA
.,TRBJ2-7,TRBV10-3,many,CASSPDRSSYEQYF,TGTGCCAGCAGCCCAGACAGATCCTCCTACGAGCAGTACTTC
.,TRBJ2-7,TRBV27,few,CASSLGAGVNEQYF,TGTGCCAGCAGTTTAGGGGCAGGGGTCAACGAGCAGTACTTC
TRBD1,TRBJ2-7,TRBV6-5,.,CASSYRGPGEQYF,TGTGCCAGCAGTTACAGGGGGCCTGGCGAGCAGTACTTC
.,TRBJ1-5,TRBV7-9,.,CASSLRGRDNQPQHF,TGTGCCAGCAGCTTAAGGGGCCGGGACAATCAGCCCCAGCATTTT
.,TRBJ2-7,TRBV15,.,CATSREGNSMAYEQYF,TGTGCCACCAGCAGAGAAGGCAACAGTATGGCATACGAGCAGTACTTC
TRBD1,TRBJ1-4,TRBV6-5,.,CASSYLGQSNEKLFF,TGTGCCAGCAGTTACTTGGGACAGTCAAATGAAAAACTGTTTTTT
TRBD1,TRBJ2-2,TRBV25-1,.,CASKTDRVDTGELSF,TGTGCCAGCAAGACTGACAGGGTGGACACCGGGGAGCTGTCTTTT
.,TRBJ2-2,TRBV24-1,few,CATSVGIAGELFF,TGTGCCACCAGTGTGGGGATTGCCGGGGAGCTGTTTTTT
.,TRBJ1-2,TRBV20-1,.,CSASNGWDYTF,TGCAGTGCTAGTAACGGGTGGGACTACACCTTC
.,TRBJ1-2,TRBV7-9,many,CASSLMGQYYGYTF,TGTGCCAGCAGCTTAATGGGGCAGTACTATGGCTACACCTTC
.,TRBJ2-6,TRBV7-8,.,CASSQEIRGSGANVLTF,TGCGCCAGCAGCCAAGAGATTCGGGGCTCAGGGGCCAACGTCCTGACTTTC
.,TRBJ1-5,TRBV20-1,few,CSATNAQNQPQHF,TGCAGTGCTACTAACGCCCAGAATCAGCCCCAGCATTTT
.,TRBJ2-2,TRBV9,few,CASSPIRGTGELFF,TGTGCCAGCAGCCCTATTAGGGGCACCGGGGAGCTGTTTTTT
.,TRBJ2-7,TRBV7-9,.,CASSAGDEASYEQYF,TGTGCCAGCAGCGCAGGGGATGAAGCCTCCTACGAGCAGTACTTC
.,TRBJ2-7,TRBV7-2,many,CASSLGGSTYEQYF,TGTGCCAGCAGCTTAGGGGGGTCGACCTACGAGCAGTACTTC
.,TRBJ2-2,TRBV19,few,CASTHTPAGELFF,TGTGCCAGTACCCACACTCCGGCCGGGGAGCTGTTTTTT
.,TRBJ1-1,TRBV29-1,many,CSVEGVGTEAFF,TGCAGCGTTGAAGGGGTCGGGACTGAAGCTTTCTTT
.,TRBJ1-3,TRBV10-3,.,CAISGSEISSGNTIYF,TGTGCCATCAGCGGTTCAGAGATCAGCTCTGGAAACACCATATATTTT
TRBD1,TRBJ1-1,TRBV12-3/TRBV12-4,few,CASSFRGYTEAFF,TGTGCCAGCAGTTTCAGGGGGTATACTGAAGCTTTCTTT
.,TRBJ2-7,TRBV7-9,.,CASSAGTDSSYEQYF,TGCGCCAGCAGTGCGGGGACGGATAGCTCCTACGAGCAGTACTTC
TRBD1,TRBJ1-2,TRBV19,.,CASSKGTGGDYGYTF,TGTGCCAGTAGTAAGGGGACAGGGGGCGACTATGGCTACACCTTC
.,TRBJ1-2,TRBV12-3/TRBV12-4,once,CASSLGRAHTF,TGTGCCAGCAGTCTTGGACGGGCTCATACCTTC
.,TRBJ1-4,TRBV4-2,few,CASRVAGHEKLFF,TGTGCCAGCAGAGTAGCGGGACATGAAAAACTGTTTTTT
TRBD1,TRBJ2-7,TRBV19,.,CASNARDSSYEQYF,TGTGCCAGTAATGCTCGGGACAGCTCCTACGAGCAGTACTTC
.,TRBJ2-2,TRBV2,many,CASKGSGGGELFF,TGTGCCAGCAAGGGAAGCGGTGGCGGGGAGCTGTTTTTT
.,TRBJ1-3,TRBV12-3/TRBV12-4,.,CASVRGQSGNTIYF,TGTGCCAGCGTCAGGGGCCAGTCTGGAAACACCATATATTTT
TRBD1,TRBJ1-2,TRBV9,many,CASSAPSGGYGYTF,TGTGCCAGCAGCGCGCCATCAGGGGGCTATGGCTACACCTTC
.,TRBJ1-2,TRBV2,few,CASSPRRIMGYGYTF,TGTGCCAGCAGTCCGCGCCGGATAATGGGTTATGGCTACACCTTC
.,TRBJ2-5,TRBV6-6,few,CASSYLEGYGSAQYF,TGTGCCAGCAGTTACCTAGAGGGGTACGGTTCAGCCCAGTACTTC
TRBD1,TRBJ1-2,TRBV25-1,.,CASSETGSYRGYTF,TGTGCCAGCAGTGAGACAGGGTCCTACCGCGGCTACACCTTC
TRBD1,TRBJ1-3,TRBV12-3/TRBV12-4,few,CASRPNRGLQGNTIYF,TGTGCCAGCAGACCGAACAGGGGGCTACAAGGAAACACCATATATTTT
.,TRBJ2-5,TRBV10-1,many,CASSSATSLETQYF,TGCGCCAGCAGTTCTGCGACTAGTTTAGAGACCCAGTACTTC
TRBD1,TRBJ1-5,TRBV24-1,.,CASSQTRKTGASNQPQHF,TGTGCCAGCAGTCAAACGCGCAAAACAGGGGCAAGCAATCAGCCCCAGCATTTT
.,TRBJ1-3,TRBV4-2,few,CASSQDVGNTIYF,TGTGCCAGCAGCCAAGACGTCGGAAACACCATATATTTT
.,TRBJ1-5,TRBV10-3,many,CAISESPTGVQPQHF,TGTGCCATCAGTGAGTCTCCCACGGGGGTACAGCCCCAGCATTTT
.,TRBJ2-5,TRBV12-3/TRBV12-4,few,CASSLTGKQETQYF,TGTGCCAGCAGTTTAACAGGAAAACAAGAGACCCAGTACTTC
.,TRBJ2-5,TRBV29-1,many,CSVLVGETQYF,TGCAGCGTTCTGGTAGGAGAGACCCAGTACTTC
.,TRBJ1-3,TRBV7-3,many,CASSLWGSGNTIYF,TGTGCCAGCAGCTTATGGGGTAGTGGAAACACCATATATTTT
.,TRBJ1-5,TRBV6-4,many,CASSRQDSNQPQHF,TGTGCCAGCAGTCGGCAGGATAGCAATCAGCCCCAGCATTTT
TRBD1,TRBJ1-2,TRBV25-1,.,CASIKQGGADGYTF,TGTGCCAGCATTAAACAGGGGGGTGCTGATGGCTACACCTTC
TRBD1,TRBJ2-5,TRBV2,.,CASSAGGKETQYF,TGTGCCAGCAGTGCAGGGGGCAAAGAGACCCAGTACTTC
TRBD2,TRBJ2-3,TRBV10-1,.,CASSELTGREPDTQYF,TGCGCCAGCAGTGAGTTGACGGGGCGGGAGCCAGATACGCAGTATTTT
.,TRBJ2-7,TRBV7-2,many,CASSLGPGDFYEQYF,TGTGCCAGCAGCTTAGGTCCTGGGGACTTCTACGAGCAGTACTTC
.,TRBJ1-5,TRBV2,.,CASLPDRRNQPQHF,TGTGCCAGCTTACCCGACAGGCGCAATCAGCCCCAGCATTTT
.,TRBJ1-1,TRBV7-9,.,CASREARDTEAFF,TGTGCCAGTAGGGAGGCCAGGGACACTGAAGCTTTCTTT
.,TRBJ2-7,TRBV7-9,few,CASSQDPLAPYEQYF,TGCGCCAGCAGCCAAGACCCCTTAGCCCCCTACGAGCAGTACTTC